Below, 5 T cell receptor beta chains from the same sample are listed, as sequenced in a study of Graves' ophthalmopathy and Graves' hyperthyroidism. Transcripts of RNA were the source for amplifying TCR beta CDR3 regions. The first-round RT-PCR employed HTBI primers together with the Qiagen OneStep RT-PCR kit. A multiplex PCR was then performed as the second round. TCRdb re-called the multiplex PCR reads with MiXCR, one entry per CDR3 protein. The sample holds under 800,000 distinct CDR3 sequences, 20% to 25% seen once. Sequences were obtained from peripheral blood. The receptors come from a young woman with stable Graves' hyperthyroidism. Some clones in this sample may be carry-over from other donors' samples.

The genes are TRBV5-5 and TRBJ2-2, with D unclear. V was pared by 3 bases and J by 0 bases, with 9 bases between. CDR1 and CDR2 (germline): SGHKS, YYEKEE (reference sequence). The CDR3 runs to 15 residues. As DNA, the CDR3 is TGTGCCAGCAGCTCTGCCCAGACGAACACCGGGGAGCTGTTTTTT. It yields the protein CASSSAQTNTGELFF.

In its sample, this clonotype was seen a few times. The chain uses TRBV7-8 and TRBJ1-3, with D tentatively TRBD1 (6 bases). Per germline, CDR1 SGHVS and CDR2 FQNEAQ. The CDR3 consists of 16 residues. The ends were cut back, 4 bases at V and 4 bases at J, with 17 bases in the middle. CDR3 DNA: TGTGCCAGCAGCTCCATGGGGCCGGGGACAGGAAACACCATATATTTT. This translates into CASSSMGPGTGNTIYF.

This clonotype was detected ten times or more. The CDR3 is CASSEAGTEYGYTF. DNA for the CDR3: TGTGCCAGCAGTGAAGCTGGGACTGAGTATGGCTACACCTTC. The chain joins TRBV6-1 to TRBJ1-2, with D possibly being TRBD1 (5 bases). The length of the CDR3 is 14 residues. Germline V CDR1 and CDR2: MNHNS, SASEGT. V was trimmed by 0 bases and J by 5 bases, leaving 10 bases between them.

This clonotype was detected a few times. The chain has TRBV12-5 and TRBJ2-5; D is possibly TRBD2 (6 bases). Trimming removed 6 bases from V and 4 bases from J, with 12 bases in between. CDR3 length: 13 amino acids. Germline assignment: CDR1 LGHNT and CDR2 FRNRAP. CDR3 protein: CASGRGDRETQYF. CDR3 coding DNA: TGTGCTAGTGGCCGCGGGGACCGAGAGACCCAGTACTTC.

The genes are TRBV6-5 and TRBJ1-3; tentative D call: TRBD1 (6 bases). This CDR3 contains 15 residues. Trimming removed 0 bases at V and 5 bases at J, with 11 bases between. Germline-derived CDR1 and CDR2 are MNHEY and SVGAGI. CDR3 in DNA: TGTGCCAGCAGTTACTCCCGGGGGCCACGAAACACCATATATTTT. Protein product: CASSYSRGPRNTIYF.